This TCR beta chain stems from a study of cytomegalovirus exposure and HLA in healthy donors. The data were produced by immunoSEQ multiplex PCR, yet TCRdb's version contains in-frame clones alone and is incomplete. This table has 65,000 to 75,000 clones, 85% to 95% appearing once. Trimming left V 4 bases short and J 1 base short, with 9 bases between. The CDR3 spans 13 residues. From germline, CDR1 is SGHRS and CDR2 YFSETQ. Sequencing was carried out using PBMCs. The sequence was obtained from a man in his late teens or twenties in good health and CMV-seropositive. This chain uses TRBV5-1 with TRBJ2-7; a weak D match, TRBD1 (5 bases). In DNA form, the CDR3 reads TGCGCCAGCAGCGAGCAGGGATCCTACGAGCAGTACTTC. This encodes CASSEQGSYEQYF.